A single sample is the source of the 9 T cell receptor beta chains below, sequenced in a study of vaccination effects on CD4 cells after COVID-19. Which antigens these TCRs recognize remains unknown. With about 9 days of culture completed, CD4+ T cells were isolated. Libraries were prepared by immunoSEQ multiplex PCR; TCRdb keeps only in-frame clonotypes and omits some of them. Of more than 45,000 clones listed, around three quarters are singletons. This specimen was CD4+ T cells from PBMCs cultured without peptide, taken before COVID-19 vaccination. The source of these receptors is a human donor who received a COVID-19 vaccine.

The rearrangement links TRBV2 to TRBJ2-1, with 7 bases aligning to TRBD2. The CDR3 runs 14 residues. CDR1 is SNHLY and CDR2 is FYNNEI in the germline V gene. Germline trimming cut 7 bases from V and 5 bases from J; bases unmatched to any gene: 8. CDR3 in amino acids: CASKGPAGNNEQFF. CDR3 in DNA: TGTGCCAGCAAAGGGCCAGCGGGGAACAATGAGCAGTTCTTC.

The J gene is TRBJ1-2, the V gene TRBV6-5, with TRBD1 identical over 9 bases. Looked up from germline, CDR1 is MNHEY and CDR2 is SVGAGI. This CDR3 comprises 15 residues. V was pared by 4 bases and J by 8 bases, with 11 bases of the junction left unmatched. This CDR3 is CASSSTGTGFDGYTF. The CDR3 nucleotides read TGTGCCAGCAGTTCAACCGGGACAGGGTTTGACGGCTACACCTTC.

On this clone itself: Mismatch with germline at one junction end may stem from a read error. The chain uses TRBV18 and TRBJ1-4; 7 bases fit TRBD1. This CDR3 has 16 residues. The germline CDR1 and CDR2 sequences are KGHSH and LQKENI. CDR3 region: CASSPATETGNGKLFF. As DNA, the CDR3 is TGTGCCAGCTCACCAGCTACCGAGACAGGGAATGGAAAACTGTTTTTT.

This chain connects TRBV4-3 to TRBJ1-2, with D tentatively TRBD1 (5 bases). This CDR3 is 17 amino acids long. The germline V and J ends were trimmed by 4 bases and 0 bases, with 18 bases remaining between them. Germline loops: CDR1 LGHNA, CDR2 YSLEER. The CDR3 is CASSRYTGDSSNYGYTF. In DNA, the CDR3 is TGCGCCAGCAGCCGTTATACAGGAGATTCATCTAACTATGGCTACACCTTC.

For the CDR3, the DNA is TGTGCCAGCAGCGTAGGTATCTCCTATACGCAGTATTTT. Translation: CASSVGISYTQYF. This sequence joins TRBV9 and TRBJ2-3, with D unclear. Germline loops: CDR1 SGDLS, CDR2 YYNGEE. The CDR3 has 13 amino acids. V was clipped by 0 bases and J by 7 bases, with 9 bases between them.

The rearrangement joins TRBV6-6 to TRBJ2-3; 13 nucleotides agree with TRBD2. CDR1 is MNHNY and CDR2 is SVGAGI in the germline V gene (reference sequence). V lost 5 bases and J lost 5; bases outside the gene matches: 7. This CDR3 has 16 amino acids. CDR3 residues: CASSGGLAGSVDTQYF. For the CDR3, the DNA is TGTGCCAGCAGTGGGGGACTAGCGGGGTCGGTAGATACGCAGTATTTT.

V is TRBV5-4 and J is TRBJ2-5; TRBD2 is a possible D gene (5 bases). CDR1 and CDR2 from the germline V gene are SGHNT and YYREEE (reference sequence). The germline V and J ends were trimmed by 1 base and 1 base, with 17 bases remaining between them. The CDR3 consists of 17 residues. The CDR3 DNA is TGTGCCAGCAGCTTGTTCCTAGCCGACTTTATCCAAGAGACCCAGTACTTC. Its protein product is CASSLFLADFIQETQYF.

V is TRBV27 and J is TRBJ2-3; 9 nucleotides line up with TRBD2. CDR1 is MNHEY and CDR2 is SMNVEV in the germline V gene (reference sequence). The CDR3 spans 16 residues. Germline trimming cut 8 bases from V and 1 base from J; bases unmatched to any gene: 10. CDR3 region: CASSSSGVTGTDTQYF. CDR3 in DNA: TGTGCCAGCTCGTCTAGCGGGGTCACCGGCACAGATACGCAGTATTTT.

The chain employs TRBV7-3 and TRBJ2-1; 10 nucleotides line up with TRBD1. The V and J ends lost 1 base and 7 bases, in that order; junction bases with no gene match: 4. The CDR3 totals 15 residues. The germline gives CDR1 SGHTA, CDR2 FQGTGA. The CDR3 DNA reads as TGTGCCAGCAGCTTAAGGGACAGGGGCGTGAATGAGCAGTTCTTC. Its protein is CASSLRDRGVNEQFF. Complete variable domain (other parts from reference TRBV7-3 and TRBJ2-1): GAGVSQTPSNKVTEKGKYVELRCDPISGHTALYWYRQSLGQGPEFLIYFQGTGAADDSGLPNDRFFAVRPEGSVSTLKIQRTERGDSAVYLCASSLRDRGVNEQFFGPGTRLTVL.